Listed below are T cell receptor beta chains from one sample, sequenced in a study of T-cell memory formation after mild COVID-19. One entry per CDR3 protein, called by TCRdb with MiXCR from the 5' RACE reads. This sample has some 210,000 distinct CDR3 sequences, with 10% found just once. Sequenced sample: PBMCs or a T cell subset sorted from them (not recorded which). These receptors were obtained from a man aged 18-30 years who had mild COVID-19 (a few samples of this study predate the infection). Cell type and time point are not known. CDR3s include the opening cysteine and the closing phenylalanine or tryptophan. The D gene is left open where the match is weak. Only some rows state a clone size, as once, few, many or a class for expanded clones.

CDR3aa	CDR3nt	v_gene	abundance	d_gene	j_gene
CASSQLTSGEETQYF	TGCGCCAGCAGCCAACTGACTAGCGGGGAAGAGACCCAGTACTTC	TRBV4-1	many	TRBD2	TRBJ2-5
CASSWTTDTEAFF	TGTGCCAGCAGCTGGACTACCGACACTGAAGCTTTCTTT	TRBV7-3	many	.	TRBJ1-1
CASSTSGGQGTQYF	TGTGCCAGCAGCACGTCGGGGGGCCAGGGGACCCAGTACTTC	TRBV5-4	few	.	TRBJ2-5
CSDGVDEQFF	TGCAGCGACGGTGTCGATGAGCAGTTCTTC	TRBV29-1	.	.	TRBJ2-1
CASSLTPPRPEAFF	TGTGCCAGCAGCTTAACCCCTCCCAGGCCCGAGGCTTTCTTT	TRBV7-9	many	.	TRBJ1-1
CASSLAPHQYSNQPQHF	TGTGCCAGCAGCTTAGCCCCCCATCAATATAGCAATCAGCCCCAGCATTTT	TRBV7-8	many	.	TRBJ1-5
CASTGPTGYTF	TGTGCCAGCACAGGGCCGACAGGCTACACCTTC	TRBV6-5	few	.	TRBJ1-2
CASSLNTISNQPQHF	TGTGCCAGCAGCTTAAACACAATTAGCAATCAGCCCCAGCATTTT	TRBV7-2	.	.	TRBJ1-5
CASSIRTAYEQYF	TGTGCCAGTAGTATTCGGACAGCATACGAGCAGTACTTC	TRBV19	few	.	TRBJ2-7
CASSSEQGWRGYTF	TGTGCCAGCAGCTCGGAACAGGGATGGCGGGGCTACACCTTC	TRBV5-5	many	.	TRBJ1-2